The rows below give T cell receptor beta chains drawn from one sample of a study of graft-versus-host responses after intestinal transplantation. Sequencing was performed with immunoSEQ multiplex PCR; in TCRdb, only in-frame clones are kept and a portion is missing. The sample lists about 94,000 clones; 90% to 95% were seen once. Antigens of these TCRs are unknown. The source was unstimulated CD8+ T cells sorted from spleen or lymph node cells, collected before intestinal transplant. The receptors originated from a human donor who received an intestinal transplant. The CDR3 runs from the conserved cysteine through the conserved F or W. The D gene is left open where the match is weak. Clone size appears in some rows only: once, few, many, or a class for an expanded clone.

D gene: TRBD1
J gene: TRBJ2-7
V gene: TRBV7-9
clone size: .
CDR3 protein: CASSLSPGWTGVAHEQYF
CDR3 DNA: TGTGCCAGCAGCTTAAGCCCGGGTTGGACAGGGGTTGCCCACGAGCAGTACTTC

D gene: .
J gene: TRBJ2-7
V gene: TRBV2
clone size: .
CDR3 protein: CASRATRQGIGYEQYF
CDR3 DNA: TGTGCCAGCAGGGCCACACGGCAGGGGATCGGTTACGAGCAGTACTTC

D gene: TRBD1
J gene: TRBJ1-5
V gene: TRBV5-5
clone size: .
CDR3 protein: CASSGEGGWDQPQHF
CDR3 DNA: TGTGCCAGCAGCGGTGAAGGGGGCTGGGATCAGCCCCAGCATTTT

D gene: TRBD1
J gene: TRBJ1-5
V gene: TRBV6-5
clone size: .
CDR3 protein: CASSYAPDREPQHF
CDR3 DNA: TGTGCCAGCAGTTACGCCCCGGACAGGGAGCCCCAGCATTTT

D gene: .
J gene: TRBJ1-5
V gene: TRBV9
clone size: .
CDR3 protein: CASSVEGQLNQPQHF
CDR3 DNA: TGTGCCAGCAGCGTAGAGGGGCAGCTCAATCAGCCCCAGCATTTT

D gene: TRBD1
J gene: TRBJ2-2
V gene: TRBV7-9
clone size: .
CDR3 protein: CASSPADRVNTGELFF
CDR3 DNA: TGTGCCAGCAGCCCTGCCGACAGGGTCAACACCGGGGAGCTGTTTTTT

D gene: .
J gene: TRBJ2-7
V gene: TRBV11-2
clone size: .
CDR3 protein: CASSLEFHRSYEQYF
CDR3 DNA: TGTGCCAGCAGCTTAGAGTTTCACAGATCCTACGAGCAGTACTTC

D gene: TRBD1
J gene: TRBJ1-2
V gene: TRBV30
clone size: .
CDR3 protein: CACRQPGQGYGYTF
CDR3 DNA: TGTGCCTGCCGACAACCGGGACAGGGATATGGCTACACCTTC

D gene: .
J gene: TRBJ2-1
V gene: TRBV2
clone size: .
CDR3 protein: CASSTRGSYNEQFF
CDR3 DNA: TGTGCCAGCAGTACGCGGGGCTCCTACAATGAGCAGTTCTTC

D gene: TRBD1
J gene: TRBJ1-1
V gene: TRBV5-4
clone size: .
CDR3 protein: CASAGTGNTEAFF
CDR3 DNA: TGTGCCAGCGCCGGGACAGGGAACACTGAAGCTTTCTTT

D gene: .
J gene: TRBJ2-7
V gene: TRBV2
clone size: .
CDR3 protein: CASSEELDFSEQYF
CDR3 DNA: TGTGCCAGCAGTGAGGAGCTAGATTTCTCCGAGCAGTACTTC

D gene: TRBD1
J gene: TRBJ2-1
V gene: TRBV13
clone size: .
CDR3 protein: CASSLGTGNEQFF
CDR3 DNA: TGTGCCAGCAGCTTAGGGACAGGGAATGAGCAGTTCTTC

D gene: TRBD1
J gene: TRBJ2-7
V gene: TRBV25-1
clone size: .
CDR3 protein: CASSEYGTGGSYEQYF
CDR3 DNA: TGTGCCAGCAGTGAATATGGGACAGGGGGGTCCTACGAGCAGTACTTC

D gene: TRBD2
J gene: TRBJ2-7
V gene: TRBV18
clone size: .
CDR3 protein: CASSPPAGSGRYEQYF
CDR3 DNA: TGTGCCAGCTCACCACCGGCAGGGAGCGGGAGGTACGAGCAGTACTTC

D gene: .
J gene: TRBJ2-7
V gene: TRBV28
clone size: .
CDR3 protein: CATTPLQGGSYEQYF
CDR3 DNA: TGTGCCACTACACCCCTACAGGGTGGTTCCTACGAGCAGTACTTC

D gene: .
J gene: TRBJ2-7
V gene: TRBV4-1
clone size: .
CDR3 protein: CASSQRDTNYEQYF
CDR3 DNA: TGCGCCAGCAGCCAACGGGACACAAACTACGAGCAGTACTTC

D gene: .
J gene: TRBJ2-7
V gene: TRBV27
clone size: .
CDR3 protein: CASSSREGASYEQYF
CDR3 DNA: TGTGCCAGCAGCAGCCGGGAGGGGGCATCCTACGAGCAGTACTTC

D gene: .
J gene: TRBJ2-7
V gene: TRBV11-2
clone size: .
CDR3 protein: CASSTTARGSYYEQYF
CDR3 DNA: TGTGCCAGCAGCACCACGGCGAGAGGGTCCTACTACGAGCAGTACTTC

D gene: TRBD1
J gene: TRBJ1-3
V gene: TRBV7-2
clone size: .
CDR3 protein: CASSLDRGDTIYF
CDR3 DNA: TGTGCCAGCAGCTTAGACAGGGGTGACACCATATATTTT

D gene: TRBD1
J gene: TRBJ2-1
V gene: TRBV6-5
clone size: .
CDR3 protein: CASRPGTGIINEQFF
CDR3 DNA: TGTGCCAGCAGACCAGGGACAGGGATTATCAATGAGCAGTTCTTC

D gene: .
J gene: TRBJ1-5
V gene: TRBV7-9
clone size: .
CDR3 protein: CASSGLPNQPQHF
CDR3 DNA: TGTGCCAGCAGCGGGCTGCCCAATCAGCCCCAGCATTTT

D gene: .
J gene: TRBJ2-4
V gene: TRBV27
clone size: once
CDR3 protein: CASSVSPLTGNIQYF
CDR3 DNA: TGTGCCAGCAGTGTTTCCCCCTTGACAGGAAACATTCAGTACTTC

D gene: TRBD2
J gene: TRBJ2-7
V gene: TRBV10-2
clone size: .
CDR3 protein: CASSLPLAGRDEQYF
CDR3 DNA: TGCGCCAGCAGCCTCCCGCTAGCGGGAAGGGACGAGCAGTACTTC

D gene: .
J gene: TRBJ2-2
V gene: TRBV9
clone size: .
CDR3 protein: CASSGNPEGQRTGELFF
CDR3 DNA: TGTGCCAGCAGCGGCAACCCGGAGGGCCAGCGAACCGGGGAGCTGTTTTTT

D gene: .
J gene: TRBJ2-2
V gene: TRBV7-9
clone size: .
CDR3 protein: CASSLEGPGELLF
CDR3 DNA: TGTGCCAGCAGCTTGGAAGGGCCCGGGGAGCTGCTTTTT

D gene: TRBD2
J gene: TRBJ2-2
V gene: TRBV2
clone size: .
CDR3 protein: CASSEEVGTKFTGELFF
CDR3 DNA: TGTGCCAGCAGTGAGGAGGTGGGGACTAAGTTTACCGGGGAGCTGTTTTTT

D gene: .
J gene: TRBJ2-2
V gene: TRBV28
clone size: .
CDR3 protein: CASSLAGLGTGELFF
CDR3 DNA: TGTGCCAGCAGCCTCGCAGGGTTAGGCACCGGGGAGCTGTTTTTT

D gene: .
J gene: TRBJ2-7
V gene: TRBV11-2
clone size: .
CDR3 protein: CASKGGVYYEQYF
CDR3 DNA: TGTGCCAGCAAAGGGGGTGTGTATTACGAGCAGTACTTC

D gene: .
J gene: TRBJ2-3
V gene: TRBV18
clone size: .
CDR3 protein: CASSPRDTTDTQYF
CDR3 DNA: TGTGCCAGCTCACCACGGGACACCACAGATACGCAGTATTTT

D gene: .
J gene: TRBJ2-5
V gene: TRBV28
clone size: .
CDR3 protein: CASSFGPWGVETQYF
CDR3 DNA: TGTGCCAGCAGTTTTGGCCCGTGGGGGGTCGAGACCCAGTACTTC

D gene: .
J gene: TRBJ2-2
V gene: TRBV7-9
clone size: .
CDR3 protein: CASSSPKQGKGLNTGELFF
CDR3 DNA: TGTGCCAGCAGCTCGCCTAAACAGGGAAAGGGGTTGAACACCGGGGAGCTGTTTTTT

D gene: .
J gene: TRBJ1-5
V gene: TRBV6-1
clone size: few
CDR3 protein: CASSETDNSNQPQHF
CDR3 DNA: TGTGCCAGCAGTGAGACAGACAATAGCAATCAGCCCCAGCATTTT

D gene: TRBD2
J gene: TRBJ2-3
V gene: TRBV4-3
clone size: .
CDR3 protein: CASSQGLAESTDTQYF
CDR3 DNA: TGCGCCAGCAGCCAAGGACTAGCGGAAAGCACAGATACGCAGTATTTT

D gene: TRBD1
J gene: TRBJ1-1
V gene: TRBV29-1
clone size: .
CDR3 protein: CSVEVSGQGIAEAFF
CDR3 DNA: TGCAGCGTTGAAGTTTCGGGACAGGGGATCGCTGAAGCTTTCTTT

D gene: TRBD1
J gene: TRBJ1-1
V gene: TRBV19
clone size: .
CDR3 protein: CASRPPGTAEAFF
CDR3 DNA: TGTGCCAGTAGGCCTCCCGGGACAGCTGAAGCTTTCTTT

D gene: TRBD1
J gene: TRBJ1-5
V gene: TRBV19
clone size: .
CDR3 protein: CASSTLRTGPTIQNQPQHF
CDR3 DNA: TGTGCCAGTAGTACCCTCCGGACAGGGCCAACAATACAGAATCAGCCCCAGCATTTT

D gene: TRBD1
J gene: TRBJ1-3
V gene: TRBV28
clone size: .
CDR3 protein: CASSQDRDGNTIYF
CDR3 DNA: TGTGCCAGCAGTCAGGACAGGGACGGAAACACCATATATTTT

D gene: TRBD1
J gene: TRBJ2-7
V gene: TRBV19
clone size: .
CDR3 protein: CASSNGQGGYEQYF
CDR3 DNA: TGTGCCAGTAGTAACGGACAGGGAGGCTACGAGCAGTACTTC

D gene: TRBD2
J gene: TRBJ2-1
V gene: TRBV6-5
clone size: .
CDR3 protein: CASSDGLADEQFF
CDR3 DNA: TGTGCCAGCAGTGATGGACTAGCAGATGAGCAGTTCTTC

D gene: .
J gene: TRBJ1-1
V gene: TRBV11-2
clone size: .
CDR3 protein: CASSLADSRTEAFF
CDR3 DNA: TGTGCCAGCAGCTTAGCGGACAGTCGCACTGAAGCTTTCTTT

D gene: TRBD1
J gene: TRBJ1-1
V gene: TRBV10-3
clone size: .
CDR3 protein: CAISETGGNTEAFF
CDR3 DNA: TGTGCCATCAGTGAGACAGGGGGGAACACTGAAGCTTTCTTT

D gene: TRBD1
J gene: TRBJ2-1
V gene: TRBV7-8
clone size: once
CDR3 protein: CASSLGTGNNEQFF
CDR3 DNA: TGTGCCAGCAGCTTAGGGACAGGGAACAATGAGCAGTTCTTC

D gene: TRBD2
J gene: TRBJ2-3
V gene: TRBV7-2
clone size: once
CDR3 protein: CASSLAWASGRADTQYF
CDR3 DNA: TGTGCCAGCAGCTTAGCGTGGGCTAGCGGGAGGGCAGATACGCAGTATTTT

D gene: .
J gene: TRBJ1-2
V gene: TRBV19
clone size: .
CDR3 protein: CASSIVRSYGYTF
CDR3 DNA: TGTGCCAGTAGTATCGTCCGTTCCTATGGCTACACCTTC

D gene: .
J gene: TRBJ1-2
V gene: TRBV7-9
clone size: .
CDR3 protein: CASSLNRADYGYTF
CDR3 DNA: TGTGCCAGCAGCTTGAACAGGGCGGACTATGGCTACACCTTC

D gene: TRBD2
J gene: TRBJ2-5
V gene: TRBV7-6
clone size: .
CDR3 protein: CASSLGTSAREETQYF
CDR3 DNA: TGTGCCAGCAGCTTAGGAACTAGCGCTAGGGAAGAGACCCAGTACTTC

D gene: TRBD1
J gene: TRBJ2-1
V gene: TRBV25-1
clone size: .
CDR3 protein: CASSRSPSQGHSYNEQFF
CDR3 DNA: TGTGCCAGCAGTCGAAGCCCATCACAGGGGCACTCCTACAATGAGCAGTTCTTC

D gene: .
J gene: TRBJ2-5
V gene: TRBV28
clone size: .
CDR3 protein: CASSPQFKTQYF
CDR3 DNA: TGTGCCAGCAGCCCCCAGTTCAAGACCCAGTACTTC

D gene: .
J gene: TRBJ2-1
V gene: TRBV7-9
clone size: .
CDR3 protein: CAIGGINEQFF
CDR3 DNA: TGTGCCATCGGCGGGATCAATGAGCAGTTCTTC

D gene: .
J gene: TRBJ1-5
V gene: TRBV10-3
clone size: .
CDR3 protein: CAISETGSFQPQHF
CDR3 DNA: TGTGCCATCAGTGAGACAGGATCGTTTCAGCCCCAGCATTTT

D gene: .
J gene: TRBJ2-1
V gene: TRBV19
clone size: once
CDR3 protein: CASSNPIVFRYNEQFF
CDR3 DNA: TGTGCCAGTAGTAACCCTATTGTTTTCCGATACAATGAGCAGTTCTTC

D gene: TRBD2
J gene: TRBJ2-7
V gene: TRBV5-1
clone size: .
CDR3 protein: CASSLSGSTYEQYF
CDR3 DNA: TGCGCCAGCAGCCTTAGCGGGAGTACCTACGAGCAGTACTTC